The 8 T cell receptor beta chains below come from one sample, sequenced in a study of chemoradiotherapy in HPV16-positive cancers. Profiled with immunoSEQ multiplex PCR; TCRdb holds only in-frame clones, not every one. This table has approximately 27,000 clones, more than 75% appearing once. This specimen consisted of blood, obtained from a patient who underwent chemoradiotherapy. Receptors were obtained from a human donor with HPV-associated anogenital cancer.

The J gene is TRBJ2-7, the V gene TRBV5-1; possibly TRBD1 or TRBD2 for D (5 bases each). V was trimmed by 5 bases and J by 5 bases, leaving 14 bases between them. This CDR3 is built from 13 residues. The germline V gene has CDR1 SGHRS and CDR2 YFSETQ. The CDR3 sequence: CASRTHQGDEQYF. CDR3 sequence (DNA): TGCGCCAGCAGAACCCACCAGGGAGACGAGCAGTACTTC.

The V and J genes are TRBV12-5 and TRBJ2-2; D perhaps matches TRBD2 (6 bases). V lost 6 bases, J lost 7 bases, and 15 bases lay in between. The CDR3 covers 14 residues. The germline V gene has CDR1 LGHNT and CDR2 FRNRAP. The CDR3 loop is CASGSTMGGGELFF. The DNA of the CDR3 is TGTGCTAGTGGCAGCACGATGGGAGGCGGGGAGCTGTTTTTT.

V gene TRBV7-2 combines with J gene TRBJ1-2; D uncertain. CDR1 SGHTA and CDR2 FQGNSA come from the germline V gene. The V and J ends lost 2 bases and 4 bases respectively, with 14 bases between them. CDR3 size: 15 residues. Here the CDR3 DNA reads TGTGCCAGCAGCTTATTATCGGGGTTGGCCTATGGCTACACCTTC. Its protein is CASSLLSGLAYGYTF.

This clone was observed a handful of times. The chain combines TRBV30 with TRBJ1-1; D uncertain. Germline lookup yields CDR1 GTSNPN and CDR2 SVGIG (reference sequence). The CDR3 is 14 residues long. The V end was cut by 5 bases, the J end by 1 base, with 14 bases between. Here the CDR3 reads CAWYRFLGNTEAFF. The CDR3 DNA reads as TGTGCCTGGTATCGCTTTTTGGGGAACACTGAAGCTTTCTTT.

V gene TRBV29-1 combines with J gene TRBJ2-7, with 12 bases identical to TRBD1. This CDR3 comprises 15 residues. V lost 6 bases to trimming and J lost 5 bases; unmatched junction nucleotides: 11. Germline-derived CDR1 and CDR2 are SQVTM and ANQGSEA. The CDR3 region is CSVGYGTGGLDEQYF. The CDR3 DNA reads TGCAGCGTCGGCTATGGGACAGGGGGCCTGGACGAGCAGTACTTC.

CDR3 region: CASSAGTSGATDTQYF. The CDR3 DNA reads TGTGCCAGCAGTGCGGGGACTAGCGGGGCCACAGATACGCAGTATTTT. The gene calls are TRBV2 and TRBJ2-3; 13 bases match TRBD2. The CDR3 extends over 16 amino acids. V lost 4 bases to trimming and J lost 2 bases; unmatched junction nucleotides: 3. CDR1 and CDR2 from the germline V gene are SNHLY and FYNNEI.

This chain uses TRBV5-6 with TRBJ1-2; D is ambiguous. In germline, CDR1 is SGHDT, CDR2 YYEEEE. This CDR3 contains 14 residues. Trimming left V 0 bases short and J 11 bases short, with 17 bases between. CDR3 DNA: TGTGCCAGCAGCTTGGTTGGGGTTTTCGCGGGGTACACCTTC. As protein: CASSLVGVFAGYTF.

This chain links TRBV27 with TRBJ1-2; 10 nucleotides line up with TRBD1. From germline, CDR1 is MNHEY and CDR2 SMNVEV (reference sequence). Trimming took 2 bases from V and 13 from J; bases not matched to a gene: 4. This CDR3 region has 12 residues. Here the CDR3 reads CASSLRGQGFTF. The CDR3 DNA sequence: TGTGCCAGCAGTTTAAGGGGACAGGGGTTCACCTTC.